This TCR beta chain is drawn from a study of blood T cells in healthy people across ages. Study results and caveats: Among long-lived donors, naive CD4+ cells were more numerous and diversity higher than in aged donors.

This clonotype was observed a single time. The antigen remains unidentified. Trimming shortened V by 1 base and J by 1 base, and 10 bases separated the two germline ends. CDR1 SGHAT and CDR2 FQDESV come from the germline V gene (reference sequence). This CDR3 comprises 15 residues. It was with a sample-barcoded 5' primer and a J-beta primer mix that a second PCR of about 7 to 12 cycles was run. MiXCR was run by TCRdb on the 5' RACE reads, yielding one entry per CDR3 protein. The data contain 1.5 million to 2 million distinct CDR3 sequences, 30% to 40% of them singletons. RNA extraction gave at least 5 micrograms of total RNA per sample.

The sequence came from a human donor in good health. V and J are TRBV11-1 and TRBJ1-1; D is unclear. Sequencing was performed on blood. For the CDR3, the DNA is TGTGCCAGCAGCTTAGTGCAAACAGCGAACACTGAAGCTTTCTTT. Its translation: CASSLVQTANTEAFF.